A single sample gave rise to the 27 T cell receptor beta chains below, sequenced in a study of T cells in localized non-small cell lung cancer. Sequencing used immunoSEQ multiplex PCR; TCRdb keeps in-frame clones, though not all of them. This sample has approximately 31,000 clones, with about 80% found just once. The input for sequencing was peripheral blood, taken before any cancer treatment. The receptors here all came from a male donor older than 55 with stage II squamous cell lung carcinoma.

J is TRBJ1-2 and V is TRBV7-2; 7 bases match TRBD1. Germline V gene sequence: CDR1 SGHTA, CDR2 FQGNSA. V shed 3 bases, J shed 2 bases, and the junction held 6 bases outside the gene matches. The CDR3 sequence is 15 residues long. The CDR3, as DNA: TGTGCCAGCAGCTTTACGACAGGGATCAACTATGGCTACACCTTC. Amino acids: CASSFTTGINYGYTF.

This chain joins TRBV6-4 and TRBJ1-2; D call uncertain. V was pared by 0 bases and J by 8 bases, with 10 bases between. The CDR3 sequence is 13 residues long. In germline, CDR1 is MRHNA, CDR2 SNTAGT. In nucleotides, the CDR3 is TGTGCCAGCAGTGACTCGGCAGTGGGCGGCTACACCTTC. Its protein is CASSDSAVGGYTF.

The chain is built from TRBV5-5 and TRBJ2-5; D is unresolved. The V end lost 4 bases, the J end lost 1 base, and 14 bases lay between the germline ends. CDR3 length: 15 amino acids. Germline lookup yields CDR1 SGHKS and CDR2 YYEKEE (reference sequence). The CDR3 here is CASSNAGNRQETQYF. CDR3 nucleotides: TGTGCCAGCAGCAATGCCGGAAACCGCCAAGAGACCCAGTACTTC.

The genes are TRBV25-1 and TRBJ2-5; no clear D. V dropped 3 bases and J dropped 4 bases, with 9 bases sitting between them. Germline-derived CDR1 and CDR2 are MGHDK and SYGVNS. The CDR3 has 13 amino acids. In DNA, the CDR3 is TGTGCCAGCAGTGACTCTCCGCTAGAGACCCAGTACTTC. Translating it yields CASSDSPLETQYF.

This clone appeared a few times. The chain combines TRBV6-5 with TRBJ1-5; D ambiguous. The CDR3 totals 15 residues. Germline lookup yields CDR1 MNHEY and CDR2 SVGAGI. Trimming left V 5 bases short and J 1 base short, with 12 bases between. The chain's CDR3 is CASSPYSGSNQPQHF. CDR3 nucleotides: TGTGCCAGCAGTCCGTACAGCGGGAGCAATCAGCCCCAGCATTTT.

The chain joins TRBV19 to TRBJ2-7; no firm D call. There are 12 residues in the CDR3. Germline V gene sequence: CDR1 LNHDA, CDR2 SQIVND (reference sequence). The V end was cut by 1 base, the J end by 3 bases, with 4 bases between. The DNA of the CDR3 is TGTGCCAGTAGTATAGGCAACTACGAGCAGTACTTC. The encoded protein is CASSIGNYEQYF.

The chain recombines TRBV6-5 with TRBJ1-5; no firm D call. Between the trimmed V and J ends, which lost 0 bases and 1 base, there was a span of 7 bases. This CDR3 spans 15 amino acids. Germline assignment: CDR1 MNHEY and CDR2 SVGAGI. For the CDR3, the DNA is TGTGCCAGCAGTTACTCGGTAGGGAGCAATCAGCCCCAGCATTTT. Its translation: CASSYSVGSNQPQHF.

This clone occurred once. The chain joins TRBV6-1 to TRBJ1-5; D might be TRBD1 (5 bases). The CDR3 sequence is 15 residues long. With 7 bases removed from V and 0 bases from J, the gap between germline ends came to 13 bases. Germline CDR1 and CDR2: MNHNS and SASEGT. The CDR3 DNA is TGTGCCAGCATTCCCCAGGGCCGTAGCAATCAGCCCCAGCATTTT. Translated: CASIPQGRSNQPQHF.

The V gene is TRBV7-2, the J gene TRBJ2-7, with D perhaps given as TRBD1 or TRBD2 (5 bases each). Germline loops: CDR1 SGHTA, CDR2 FQGNSA. The CDR3 extends over 19 amino acids. V lost 0 bases and J lost 1, with 22 bases in between. This CDR3 reads CASSLAWGRLGRDSYEQYF. The CDR3 DNA reads as TGTGCCAGCAGCTTAGCATGGGGACGGCTCGGTCGGGATTCCTACGAGCAGTACTTC.

The chain has TRBV25-1 and TRBJ1-1; D is unclear. This CDR3 has 12 residues. The V end was cut by 8 bases, the J end by 10 bases, with 17 bases between. CDR1 is MGHDK and CDR2 is SYGVNS in the germline V gene. In DNA, the CDR3 is TGTGCCAGCGCGAAGCGCGGGGTACGAGCTTTCTTT. Its translation: CASAKRGVRAFF. Supplemented by reference TRBV25-1 and TRBJ1-1, the full variable domain reads EADIYQTPRYLVIGTGKKITLECSQTMGHDKMYWYQQDPGMELHLIHYSYGVNSTEKGDLSSESTVSRIRTEHFPLTLESARPSHTSQYLCASAKRGVRAFFGQGTRLTVV.

The chain couples TRBV7-9 to TRBJ2-7, with 8 bases aligning to TRBD2. The CDR3 consists of 14 residues. The germline CDR1 and CDR2 sequences are SEHNR and FQNEAQ (reference sequence). V trimming: 3 bases; J trimming: 3 bases; junction bases outside the gene matches: 4. Here the CDR3 reads CASSFVGRVYEQYF. The CDR3 DNA reads TGTGCCAGCAGCTTCGTCGGGAGGGTCTACGAGCAGTACTTC.

This clone was observed once. The chain links TRBV4-1 to TRBJ1-1; D is unclear. CDR3 size: 13 residues. The V gene lost 2 bases and the J gene lost 6 bases, with 10 bases spanning the gap. Germline assignment: CDR1 MGHRA and CDR2 YSYEKL. CDR3 DNA: TGCGCCAGCAGCCAACCCCCCGTGGCTGAAGCTTTCTTT. Translated, it gives CASSQPPVAEAFF.

The chain employs TRBV27 and TRBJ2-7; 14 bases fit TRBD2. Trimming removed 6 bases from V and 7 bases from J; junction bases left unmatched: 8. Germline CDR1 is MNHEY and CDR2 is SMNVEV (reference sequence). This CDR3 has 15 amino acids. The CDR3 nucleotides are TGTGCCAGCAGAGGATGGGGACTAGCGGGGGTTGAGCAGTACTTC. This gives the protein CASRGWGLAGVEQYF.

V and J are TRBV7-3 and TRBJ2-3, with 9 bases lining up with TRBD2. This CDR3 has 14 amino acids. Germline lookup yields CDR1 SGHTA and CDR2 FQGTGA. The V gene end was trimmed by 1 base and the J gene end by 4 bases; junction bases not matched to a gene: 0. The CDR3 nucleotides read TGTGCCAGCAGCTTAAGCGGGGGGGCAGATACGCAGTATTTT. This gives the protein CASSLSGGADTQYF. Filled out from reference TRBV7-3 and TRBJ2-3, the complete variable domain reads GAGVSQTPSNKVTEKGKYVELRCDPISGHTALYWYRQSLGQGPEFLIYFQGTGAADDSGLPNDRFFAVRPEGSVSTLKIQRTERGDSAVYLCASSLSGGADTQYFGPGTRLTVL.

This chain links TRBV28 with TRBJ1-5; tentatively, D is TRBD1 (5 bases). Deletions cut 4 bases from V and 1 base from J, with 5 bases between. Germline V gives CDR1 MDHEN, CDR2 SYDVKM. CDR3 length: 13 residues. CDR3 DNA sequence: TGTGCCAGCAGTTGGGACAGCAATCAGCCCCAGCATTTT. Translated: CASSWDSNQPQHF.

This clone was picked up many times. The rearrangement joins TRBV5-8 to TRBJ1-1, with D hard to call. V lost 0 bases and J 1 base, leaving 7 bases between the germline ends. Per the germline V gene, CDR1 is SGHTS and CDR2 is YDEGEE. There are 14 residues in the CDR3. CDR3 in amino acids: CASSLGWGNTEAFF. CDR3 nucleotides: TGTGCCAGCAGCTTGGGGTGGGGGAACACTGAAGCTTTCTTT.

The CDR3 nucleotides are TGTGCCAGCAGCCTCCTAGGACAGGGGGCATATGGCTACACCTTC. This translates into CASSLLGQGAYGYTF. The gene calls are TRBV7-2 and TRBJ1-2, with TRBD1 matching 11 bases. Germline V gives CDR1 SGHTA, CDR2 FQGNSA. The CDR3 is made up of 15 amino acids. The ends lost 5 bases at V and 5 bases at J; junction bases unmatched: 7.

This chain joins TRBV30 and TRBJ1-4; perhaps TRBD1 as D (5 bases). CDR3 length: 15 residues. Germline CDR1 and CDR2: GTSNPN and SVGIG (reference sequence). V dropped 0 bases and J dropped 5 bases, with 13 bases sitting between them. The CDR3 coding sequence is TGTGCCTGGAGTGTACGGGGGTACTTAAATGAAAAACTGTTTTTT. Protein sequence: CAWSVRGYLNEKLFF.

The chain is built from TRBV6-5 and TRBJ1-2; D not certain. Trimming stripped 5 bases from V and 3 bases from J, with 10 bases between. The V gene's germline CDR1 is MNHEY and CDR2 SVGAGI. This CDR3 has 13 residues. CDR3 sequence reads: CASSLPPDYGYTF. DNA for the CDR3: TGTGCCAGCAGTCTCCCTCCAGACTATGGCTACACCTTC.

This chain joins TRBV7-6 and TRBJ2-1, with 9 bases lining up with TRBD1. V dropped 3 bases and J dropped 4; count of bases not matched to a gene: 10. The CDR3 extends over 17 amino acids. Germline CDR1 and CDR2: SGHVS and FNYEAQ. The CDR3 bases are TGTGCCAGCAGCTTGCGACAGGGGGGGGGCAAATACAATGAGCAGTTCTTC. Amino acids: CASSLRQGGGKYNEQFF. Full variable domain (rest looked up from reference TRBV7-6 and TRBJ2-1): GAGVSQSPRYKVTKRGQDVALRCDPISGHVSLYWYRQALGQGPEFLTYFNYEAQQDKSGLPNDRFSAERPEGSISTLTIQRTEQRDSAMYRCASSLRQGGGKYNEQFFGPGTRLTVL.

In this sample, this clone turned up a few times. This sequence joins TRBV5-1 and TRBJ1-1; TRBD1 agrees at 11 bases. Germline V gene data show CDR1 as SGHRS and CDR2 as YFSETQ. This CDR3 region has 17 residues. V lost 8 bases and J lost 4; bases outside the gene matches: 16. The CDR3 DNA reads TGCGCCAGTACCCCGGGGACAGGGGGAGGACTGCTCACTGAAGCTTTCTTT. Its protein is CASTPGTGGGLLTEAFF. Looking up the rest from reference TRBV5-1 and TRBJ1-1 gives the full variable domain: KAGVTQTPRYLIKTRGQQVTLSCSPISGHRSVSWYQQTPGQGLQFLFEYFSETQRNKGNFPGRFSGRQFSNSRSEMNVSTLELGDSALYLCASTPGTGGGLLTEAFFGQGTRLTVV.

J is TRBJ1-1 and V is TRBV6-5; D perhaps matches TRBD1 (6 bases). Trimming removed 6 bases at V and 1 base at J, with 9 bases between. The CDR3 length is 13 residues. The V gene's germline CDR1 is MNHEY and CDR2 SVGAGI. The DNA for the CDR3 is TGTGCCAGCAGACAGGGAAAGAACACTGAAGCTTTCTTT. Its translation is CASRQGKNTEAFF.

A remark on this clone: One end of the junction is discordant with germline, which a read error may explain. V gene TRBV30 combines with J gene TRBJ1-2; 7 positions agree with TRBD1. CDR3 length: 10 residues. From germline, CDR1 is GTSNPN and CDR2 SVGIG (reference sequence). In DNA form, the CDR3 reads TGTGCCTGGGGTCCTCCCGGACAGGCCTTC. Protein product: CAWGPPGQAF.

V usage is TRBV7-8 and J usage is TRBJ2-1; TRBD2 might be the D (6 bases). Trimming shortened V by 8 bases and J by 0 bases, and 14 bases separated the two germline ends. Germline CDR1 SGHVS, CDR2 FQNEAQ. The CDR3 sequence is 15 residues long. CDR3 protein: CASRAGLNSYNEQFF. CDR3 DNA sequence: TGTGCCAGCCGGGCGGGGTTGAACTCCTACAATGAGCAGTTCTTC.

This chain uses TRBV4-1 with TRBJ1-2; 12 bases are shared with TRBD1. With 1 base clipped from V and 8 bases from J, the junction kept 8 bases outside the gene matches. This CDR3 region has 16 residues. Germline-derived CDR1 and CDR2 are MGHRA and YSYEKL. The CDR3, as DNA: TGCGCCAGCAGCCAAGCCCCGGGACAGGGGGCGATCGGCTACACCTTC. It is translated as CASSQAPGQGAIGYTF.

This CDR3 reads CASSPARGPDPDTQYF. CDR3 coding DNA: TGTGCCAGCAGCCCCGCGCGGGGCCCGGACCCAGATACGCAGTATTTT. The rearrangement links TRBV7-9 to TRBJ2-3; perhaps TRBD2 as D (6 bases). Per the germline V gene, CDR1 is SEHNR and CDR2 is FQNEAQ (reference sequence). Trimming took off 5 bases at V and 4 bases at J, with 19 bases between the two ends. CDR3 length: 16 amino acids.

The V gene is TRBV7-9, the J gene TRBJ2-2, with a weak D call TRBD1 (6 bases). The germline V and J ends were trimmed by 3 bases and 4 bases, with 12 bases remaining between them. This CDR3 contains 15 residues. CDR1 and CDR2 (germline): SEHNR, FQNEAQ (reference sequence). CDR3 in DNA: TGTGCCAGCAGCTTTCAGGGGCTTCCCACCGGGGAGCTGTTTTTT. It encodes CASSFQGLPTGELFF.